This T cell receptor (beta chain) was sequenced for a study of T cell responses to AZD1222 COVID-19 vaccine. TCRdb's copy holds only in-frame clones and misses some; the assay was immunoSEQ multiplex PCR. The table has about 120,000 clones, 92% seen once. Germline V CDR1 and CDR2: MGHRA, YSYEKL. Trimming cost V 4 bases and J 4 bases, with 4 bases left between them. The length of the CDR3 is 12 residues. The sequenced sample was peripheral blood, obtained 28 days after the second AZD1222 dose. The source of this sequence is an adult who received the AZD1222 COVID-19 vaccine. J is TRBJ2-2 and V is TRBV4-1; D is undetermined. CDR3 DNA sequence: TGCGCCAGCAGCCCCTTCACCGGGGAGCTGTTTTTT. This sequence encodes CASSPFTGELFF.